There are many counts of the clone carrying this T cell receptor (beta chain). Antigen specificity is unknown. The library had UMIs added by 3' ligation of an oligonucleotide to TCR cDNA. Whole-blood samples were over 2 ml of peripheral blood from healthy adult volunteers. Ligated cDNA underwent four rounds of PCR with nested alpha and beta constant region primers and SP2. For blood and skin samples, reverse transcription used TCR alpha and beta constant primers. One entry per CDR3 protein, called by TCRdb with MiXCR from the 5' RACE reads. The table has approximately 30,000 distinct CDR3 sequences, over 15% seen once. V lost 1 base to trimming and J lost 10 bases; unmatched junction nucleotides: 15. Germline V gives CDR1 KGHSH, CDR2 LQKENI. This CDR3 comprises 17 residues. This entry comes from a study of naive and memory T cell subsets. Study-level points and caveats: This RNA-based method may be sensitive to activation-related transcript changes.

V and J are TRBV18 and TRBJ2-2, with 7 bases that match TRBD1. This TCR derives from a female donor in good health. The DNA for the CDR3 is TGTGCCAGCTCACCACAGGGGGCGTTCGTAGTCGTGAAGGAGCTGTTTTTT. This encodes CASSPQGAFVVVKELFF.